This T cell receptor beta chain was sequenced during a study of CD4 T cells in relation to SARS-CoV-2 and coronaviruses. Deletions cut 2 bases from V and 0 bases from J, with 11 bases between. Germline V gene sequence: CDR1 MGHDK, CDR2 SYGVNS. The CDR3 totals 16 residues. A note on this clone: Its antigen is not known.

Here immunoSEQ multiplex PCR was the method, and the copy in TCRdb shows in-frame clones only, minus some. The sample has about 29,000 clones; over 75% are singletons. The unexposed donors gave CD4+ T cells in about 2011-2018, prior to COVID-19. Isolation of CD4+ T cells took place after approximately 11 days in culture. Material for sequencing was CD4+ T cells from PBMCs, cultured in vitro. The chain combines TRBV25-1 with TRBJ1-3; D gene unclear. This TCR derives from a human donor in good health. The CDR3 reads CASSEPGPVSGNTIYF. The CDR3, as DNA: TGTGCCAGCAGTGAACCTGGGCCGGTCTCTGGAAACACCATATATTTT.